The 26 T cell receptor beta chains listed next were all sequenced from one sample in a study of metastatic and nonmetastatic thyroid tumors. Until they underwent thyroid surgery, no patient had received any treatment. TCRdb reassembled clones from the PCR reads with MiXCR. Here the sample spans about 24,000 clones, more than 15% being singletons. Sequencing used adjacent normal tissue. The receptors were sampled from a male donor with papillary thyroid cancer or a benign thyroid nodule (not recorded which). Some clones in this sample may be carry-over from other donors' samples.

Judged by abundance, this clone is medium-sized. The CDR3 reads CASSDSIGARYGYTF. CDR3 nucleotides: TGTGCCAGCAGTGACTCGATTGGCGCCCGCTATGGCTACACCTTC. The chain is built from TRBV6-4 and TRBJ1-2; D gene ambiguous. In germline, CDR1 is MRHNA, CDR2 SNTAGT. With 0 bases removed from V and 4 bases from J, the gap between germline ends came to 12 bases. The CDR3 covers 15 residues.

Many counts were recorded for this clone. The rearrangement joins TRBV20-1 to TRBJ1-3; D is ambiguous. CDR1 and CDR2 from the germline V gene are DFQATT and SNEGSKA (reference sequence). Trimming took off 3 bases at V and 1 base at J, with 7 bases between the two ends. The CDR3 runs to 13 residues. CDR3: CSAREVSGNTIYF. For the CDR3, the DNA is TGCAGTGCTAGGGAAGTATCTGGAAACACCATATATTTT.

This clone was seen repeatedly, ten times or more. The chain joins TRBV9 to TRBJ2-5; 11 bases agree with TRBD2. The CDR3 runs to 18 residues. The V segment lost 2 bases and the J segment 5 bases; nucleotides outside the gene matches: 14. CDR1 is SGDLS and CDR2 is YYNGEE in the germline V gene. The CDR3 here is CASSVDTSGSGSWETQYF. In DNA form, the CDR3 reads TGTGCCAGCAGCGTTGATACTAGCGGGAGTGGTTCGTGGGAGACCCAGTACTTC. Full variable domain (rest looked up from reference TRBV9 and TRBJ2-5): DSGVTQTPKHLITATGQRVTLRCSPRSGDLSVYWYQQSLDQGLQFLIQYYNGEERAKGNILERFSAQQFPDLHSELNLSSLELGDSALYFCASSVDTSGSGSWETQYFGPGTRLLVL.

This clone is medium-sized by share. The chain employs TRBV2 and TRBJ1-1, with no clear D. V dropped 6 bases and J dropped 1 base, with 6 bases sitting between them. The CDR3 totals 12 residues. Germline values: CDR1 SNHLY, CDR2 FYNNEI. The CDR3 sequence is CASRVSNTEAFF. As DNA, the CDR3 is TGTGCCAGCAGGGTGTCGAACACTGAAGCTTTCTTT.

V and J are TRBV7-8 and TRBJ1-1, with D unresolved. CDR3 length: 12 amino acids. Trimming removed 1 base from V and 3 bases from J, with 3 bases in between. Germline V CDR1 and CDR2: SGHVS, FQNEAQ. This CDR3 is CASSLGYTEAFF. CDR3 sequence (DNA): TGTGCCAGCAGCTTAGGTTACACTGAAGCTTTCTTT.

Ten or more counts support this clone. The rearrangement joins TRBV20-1 to TRBJ1-6; D might be TRBD1 (5 bases). The V and J ends lost 0 bases and 7 bases respectively, with 7 bases between them. In germline, CDR1 is DFQATT, CDR2 SNEGSKA (reference sequence). This CDR3 region has 13 residues. The CDR3 nucleotides are TGCAGTGCTAGAGAGCAGGGAAATTCACCCCTCCACTTT. This translates into CSAREQGNSPLHF.

This clone is medium-sized. The chain combines TRBV24-1 with TRBJ2-2; unclear D gene. The CDR3 runs 13 residues. The ends were cut back, 7 bases at V and 6 bases at J, with 11 bases in the middle. Looked up from germline, CDR1 is KGHDR and CDR2 is SFDVKD. The CDR3 loop is CATSSAGPGELFF. The CDR3 DNA follows: TGTGCCACCAGCTCGGCCGGGCCCGGGGAGCTGTTTTTT.

The genes are TRBV27 and TRBJ1-5; D call uncertain. The CDR3 covers 13 residues. V was pared by 0 bases and J by 3 bases, with 3 bases between. Germline CDR1 is MNHEY and CDR2 is SMNVEV (reference sequence). This CDR3 reads CASSLSANQPQHF. The DNA of the CDR3 is TGTGCCAGCAGTTTATCGGCCAATCAGCCCCAGCATTTT.

The table lists this clone with many counts. The chain recombines TRBV28 with TRBJ2-3; 13 bases match TRBD2. The CDR3 extends over 16 amino acids. Germline CDR1 and CDR2: MDHEN and SYDVKM. J gave up 3 bases and V 5 bases, and 5 bases lay outside the gene matches. The CDR3 coding sequence is TGTGCCAGCAGTCCCGGACTAGCGGGAGTTACAGATACGCAGTATTTT. Amino acid sequence: CASSPGLAGVTDTQYF.

This clone was seen repeatedly, ten times or more. The chain has TRBV28 and TRBJ1-4; maybe TRBD1 (5 bases). Trimming cost V 7 bases and J 8 bases, with 14 bases left between them. CDR3 size: 13 residues. Germline loops: CDR1 MDHEN, CDR2 SYDVKM. CDR3 DNA: TGTGCCAGCACCGCCGGGGGGGAGGAAAAACTGTTTTTT. It specifies CASTAGGEEKLFF. The whole variable domain, remainder taken from reference TRBV28 and TRBJ1-4, is DVKVTQSSRYLVKRTGEKVFLECVQDMDHENMFWYRQDPGLGLRLIYFSYDVKMKEKGDIPEGYSVSREKKERFSLILESASTNQTSMYLCASTAGGEEKLFFGSGTQLSVL.

In this sample, this clone turned up many times. The rearrangement links TRBV7-9 to TRBJ1-5; TRBD1 might be the D (5 bases). The CDR3 contains 15 residues. V was cut by 5 bases and J by 6 bases, with 17 bases left in between. Looked up from germline, CDR1 is SEHNR and CDR2 is FQNEAQ (reference sequence). As DNA, the CDR3 is TGTGCCAGCAGCCCTGGGACCGGAGGGGCTCAGCCCCAGCATTTT. Residues: CASSPGTGGAQPQHF. Looking up the rest from reference TRBV7-9 and TRBJ1-5 gives the full variable domain: DTGVSQNPRHKITKRGQNVTFRCDPISEHNRLYWYRQTLGQGPEFLTYFQNEAQLEKSRLLSDRFSAERPKGSFSTLEIQRTEQGDSAMYLCASSPGTGGAQPQHFGDGTRLSIL.

This clone appeared many times. The V call is TRBV20-1, the J call TRBJ2-5; D uncertain. V lost 0 bases and J lost 0, with 8 bases in between. Per germline, CDR1 DFQATT and CDR2 SNEGSKA (reference sequence). The CDR3 has 14 residues. The CDR3 sequence: CSARDLGYQETQYF. In nucleotides, the CDR3 is TGCAGTGCTAGAGATCTTGGGTACCAAGAGACCCAGTACTTC.

This rearrangement joins TRBV4-3 to TRBJ1-6; no clear D. V gave up 4 bases and J gave up 7 bases, with 14 bases separating them. Germline loops: CDR1 LGHNA, CDR2 YSLEER. CDR3 size: 15 residues. CDR3 in amino acids: CASSPLGGSNSPLHF. CDR3 DNA: TGCGCCAGCAGCCCCCTAGGTGGAAGCAATTCACCCCTCCACTTT.

This clone was counted many times. The chain uses TRBV28 and TRBJ1-5; D is unclear. The CDR3 length is 14 residues. The V end lost 5 bases, the J end lost 5 bases, and 13 bases lay between the germline ends. The V gene's germline CDR1 is MDHEN and CDR2 SYDVKM. The CDR3 coding sequence is TGTGCCAGCAGTCTCCCTTCAGAACATCAGCCCCAGCATTTT. The encoded protein is CASSLPSEHQPQHF.

This clone was recorded many times. The chain combines TRBV2 with TRBJ1-1; perhaps TRBD1 as D (5 bases). The CDR3 runs 16 residues. Germline CDR1 reads SNHLY; CDR2 reads FYNNEI. Trimming shortened V by 0 bases and J by 0 bases, and 11 bases separated the two germline ends. CDR3: CASSEARGPMNTEAFF. CDR3 nucleotides: TGTGCCAGCAGTGAAGCCCGGGGACCGATGAACACTGAAGCTTTCTTT.

This clone occurred many times. The gene calls are TRBV9 and TRBJ1-1, with a weak D call TRBD1 (5 bases). Germline V gene lookup returns CDR1 SGDLS and CDR2 YYNGEE. The germline V and J ends were trimmed by 5 bases and 1 base, with 9 bases remaining between them. This CDR3 has 13 residues. The chain's CDR3 is CASSLTGNTEAFF. The CDR3, as DNA: TGTGCCAGCAGTCTCACAGGGAACACTGAAGCTTTCTTT.

This clone was found many times. The chain uses TRBV11-3 and TRBJ2-5, with 8 bases that match TRBD1. This CDR3 contains 13 residues. In germline, CDR1 is SGHNT, CDR2 YENEEA. V shed 3 bases, J shed 5 bases, and the junction held 2 bases outside the gene matches. The CDR3 DNA reads as TGTGCCAGCAGCTTCCAGGGGGCGGAGACCCAGTACTTC. The encoded protein is CASSFQGAETQYF.

In the case of this clone: One end of the junction does not line up with germline, which may come from a read error. The rearrangement links TRBV7-2 to TRBJ1-5; perhaps TRBD1 as D (5 bases). CDR3 length: 15 amino acids. Germline CDR1 is SGHTA and CDR2 is FQGNSA. The CDR3 DNA follows: TGTGCCAGCATCTTAGGGGATAGGGGAGTTCAGCCCCAGCATTTT. It is translated as CASILGDRGVQPQHF.

This clone was detected many times. The chain is built from TRBV12-3 or TRBV12-4 and TRBJ1-2; D perhaps matches TRBD1 (6 bases). The CDR3 spans 13 residues. Trimming pared 7 bases from V and 8 bases from J, leaving 17 bases between. CDR3 bases: TGTGCCAGCACTATCAGGGGCTGGGGGGGCTACACCTTC. Translated, it gives CASTIRGWGGYTF.

In the case of this clone: A read error may explain this, as a much larger clone is one base away. The chain links TRBV28 to TRBJ1-5, with unresolved D. CDR3 size: 13 residues. Per germline, CDR1 MDHEN and CDR2 SYDVKM. Trimming stripped 3 bases from V and 3 bases from J, with 6 bases between. The chain's CDR3 is CASSFDNNQPQHF. The CDR3 nucleotides read TGTGCCAGCAGTTTTGACAACAATCAGCCCCAGCATTTT.

V usage is TRBV7-8 and J usage is TRBJ2-2; 9 nucleotides line up with TRBD1. The CDR3 has 17 amino acids. Germline CDR1 SGHVS, CDR2 FQNEAQ. With V trimmed by 1 base and J by 0 bases, 3 bases remained unmatched. The CDR3 spells CASSLDRGRANTGELFF. CDR3 sequence (DNA): TGTGCCAGCAGCTTAGACAGGGGGCGCGCGAACACCGGGGAGCTGTTTTTT.

This clone occurred many times. The rearrangement uses TRBV3-1 and TRBJ1-5; 10 bases line up with TRBD1. The germline V gene has CDR1 LGHDT and CDR2 YNNKEL (reference sequence). V lost 6 bases, J lost 7 bases, and 18 bases stayed unmatched. The CDR3 contains 18 residues. The CDR3 here is CASSRNATRDRGGQPQHF. CDR3 nucleotide sequence: TGTGCCAGCAGTAGGAATGCTACTCGGGACAGGGGAGGACAGCCCCAGCATTTT.

At least ten counts were recorded for this clone. The chain links TRBV6-2 or TRBV6-3 to TRBJ2-2; D might be TRBD2 (6 bases). CDR3 size: 15 residues. In germline, CDR1 is MNHEY, CDR2 SVGEGT. Trimming removed 7 bases from V and 6 bases from J, with 18 bases in between. The CDR3 loop reads CASTNPGTLAGELFF. CDR3 nucleotide sequence: TGTGCCAGCACAAACCCTGGGACTTTGGCCGGGGAGCTGTTTTTT.

This clone was counted many times. This sequence joins TRBV28 and TRBJ1-4; tentatively, D is TRBD1 (5 bases). CDR1 and CDR2 (germline): MDHEN, SYDVKM. Trimming left V 2 bases short and J 10 bases short, with 11 bases between. The CDR3 has 13 residues. In DNA form, the CDR3 reads TGTGCCAGCAGTTTAGTGGGGGGAGGAAAACTGTTTTTT. It specifies CASSLVGGGKLFF.

As for this clone: A much larger clone sits a single nucleotide away, making a read error possible. The chain couples TRBV15 to TRBJ1-1; D not resolved. The CDR3 runs to 16 residues. V was pared by 4 bases and J by 2 bases, with 17 bases between. The V gene's germline CDR1 is LNHNV and CDR2 YYDKDF (reference sequence). The CDR3 region has the DNA TGTGCCACCAGCACCGGTGTGGGCGTCATTAACACTGAAGCTTTCTTT. Translated: CATSTGVGVINTEAFF.

This clone was counted a few times. Compared with germline, one end of the junction differs, possibly owing to a read error. Here the CDR3 reads CASSQDRDVDTQCF. CDR3 sequence (DNA): TGCGCCAGCAGCCAAGACAGGGATGTAGATACGCAGTGTTTT. This rearrangement joins TRBV4-3 to TRBJ2-3; the D gene is possibly TRBD1 (5 bases). This CDR3 is 14 amino acids long. Germline CDR1 LGHNA, CDR2 YSLEER.